The TCR beta chain described here comes from a study of cytomegalovirus exposure and HLA in healthy donors. Study-level results: What TCR beta sequences reportedly achieved was accurate prediction of HLA-A and HLA-B alleles in most subjects. Reportedly, cytomegalovirus status was diagnosed with high sensitivity and specificity. Overall, around 150 TCR beta chains were annotated as cytomegalovirus-associated.

With respect to this clone: What it binds is unknown.

The PCR employed 60 Vbeta primers together with 13 Jbeta primers. Assay used: immunoSEQ multiplex PCR; TCRdb lists only in-frame clones, some missing. The sample includes 180,000 or so clones, nearly 80% of them seen just once. The sequencing input was PBMCs. The sequence was collected from a man over 45 in good health and CMV-seropositive.

The CDR3 region has the DNA TGCGCCAGCGCGAGGGGGCAAAACGATTCACCCCTCCACTTT. It translates to CASARGQNDSPLHF. The rearrangement uses TRBV10-2 and TRBJ1-6; 7 positions match TRBD1. V gave up 8 bases and J gave up 8 bases; unmatched junction bases: 9. Germline CDR1 WSHSY, CDR2 SAAADI. CDR3 length: 14 residues.